This TCR beta chain was observed in a study of naive and memory T cell subsets. An equimolar mix of two oligonucleotides served as the beta constant-region primer for TRBC1 and TRBC2. The ligated cDNA underwent four PCR rounds using SP2 and nested alpha and beta constant-region primers. An oligonucleotide with the SP2 primer and a 12-nucleotide UMI was ligated to the cDNA 3' end. MiXCR was run by TCRdb on the UMI-ligation and nested PCR reads, yielding one entry per CDR3 protein. The profile shows tens of thousands of distinct CDR3 sequences, around a sixth of them singletons. This clonotype has just a few counts. The antigen remains unidentified. The CDR3 runs 15 residues. The junction had 7 bases not matched to a gene; V was cut back by 1 base and J by 8 bases. In germline, CDR1 is SGHVS, CDR2 FNYEAQ. Study-wide points: Expression changes during T cell differentiation may affect RNA-based TCR counts.

After CD4 positive bead selection, the CD4-negative fraction gave CD8 T cells. Four subsets defined by CD45RA and CD27 were sorted after CD3, CD4, CD8 and live/dead staining. Specimen: effector memory CD4+ T cells from blood. Regarding subset: effector memory, CD45RA- CD27-. The sequence was obtained from a human donor in good health. V and J are TRBV7-6 and TRBJ2-1; 8 bases are shared with TRBD2. The CDR3 DNA is TGTGCCAGCAGCTTAGATGGGGCAGCGGGGGATGAGCAGTTCTTC. Translating gives CASSLDGAAGDEQFF.